The clone carrying this T cell receptor beta chain was observed at least ten times. Its cognate antigen is unknown. The data originate from a study of prognosis after radiotherapy for stage I lung cancer. The study, taken as a whole, reports: TRBV and TRBJ gene usage reportedly differed between patients with and without metastases.

The CDR3 is made up of 15 amino acids. Germline V gene lookup returns CDR1 LNHDA and CDR2 SQIVND (reference sequence). V was cut by 7 bases and J by 0 bases, with 13 bases left in between. It was by two-round multiplex PCR that TCR beta CDR3 was amplified from genomic DNA. First-round PCR amplification was performed with primers specific to each TRBV and TRBJ gene. TCRdb redid the calling of the multiplex PCR reads with MiXCR, one entry per CDR3 protein. The sample holds roughly 30,000 distinct CDR3 sequences, 30% to 35% seen once. The chain carries TRBV19 and TRBJ1-5; D unclear. The sample here was PBMCs, taken before or after stereotactic body radiation therapy (not recorded which). The sequence came from a donor aged 50 or older with non-small cell lung cancer. The CDR3 DNA is TGTGCCAGTACATTAGGCAGACTTAGCAATCAGCCCCAGCATTTT. Residues: CASTLGRLSNQPQHF.